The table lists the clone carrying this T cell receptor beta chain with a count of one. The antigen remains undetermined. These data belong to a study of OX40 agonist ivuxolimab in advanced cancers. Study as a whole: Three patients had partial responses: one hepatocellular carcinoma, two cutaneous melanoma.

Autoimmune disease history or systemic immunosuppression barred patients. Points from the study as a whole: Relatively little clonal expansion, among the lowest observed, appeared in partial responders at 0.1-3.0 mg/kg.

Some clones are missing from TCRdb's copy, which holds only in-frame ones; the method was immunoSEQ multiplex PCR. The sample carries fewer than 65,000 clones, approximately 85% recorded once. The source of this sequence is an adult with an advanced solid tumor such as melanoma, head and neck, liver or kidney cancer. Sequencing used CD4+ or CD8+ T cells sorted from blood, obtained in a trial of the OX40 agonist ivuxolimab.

The chain's CDR3 is CATSRGTGSSYNSPLHF. The CDR3 DNA follows: TGTGCCACCAGCAGAGGGACAGGGAGCTCCTATAATTCACCCCTCCACTTT. The V gene is TRBV15, the J gene TRBJ1-6; 8 bases agree with TRBD1. The CDR3 covers 17 residues. Trimming took 1 base from V and 0 from J; bases not matched to a gene: 2. Looked up from germline, CDR1 is LNHNV and CDR2 is YYDKDF (reference sequence).